The 24 T cell receptor beta chains below all came from one sample that was sequenced in a study of cytomegalovirus exposure and HLA in healthy donors. PCR employed 60 Vbeta and 13 Jbeta primers. Repertoires were generated with immunoSEQ multiplex PCR, while TCRdb's copy carries only in-frame clones and drops some. The sample holds about 180,000 clones, over 70% seen once. The sample taken for sequencing was PBMCs. The receptors stem from a man in his late teens or twenties in good health and CMV-seronegative.

This clone was found once. The chain couples TRBV4-3 to TRBJ2-1; maybe TRBD2 (5 bases). Germline V CDR1 and CDR2: LGHNA, YSLEER. The CDR3 is 13 residues long. Deletions cut 4 bases from V and 9 bases from J, with 13 bases between. The CDR3 region has the DNA TGCGCCAGCAGCCGAGCCGGGATTGCTGAGCAGTTCTTC. Encoded protein: CASSRAGIAEQFF.

The rearrangement links TRBV6-1 to TRBJ2-1, with TRBD1 matching over 7 bases. The germline CDR1 and CDR2 sequences are MNHNS and SASEGT. V lost 5 bases to trimming and J lost 12 bases; unmatched junction nucleotides: 16. The CDR3 totals 15 residues. In nucleotides, the CDR3 is TGTGCCAGCAGTTCCCCGGGACAGCACAATGGGGGGCAGTTCTTC. Protein sequence: CASSSPGQHNGGQFF.

The V gene is TRBV15, the J gene TRBJ1-1; TRBD1 aligns across 7 bases. J gave up 2 bases and V 0 bases, and 6 bases lay outside the gene matches. Germline CDR1 and CDR2: LNHNV and YYDKDF (reference sequence). The CDR3 length is 16 residues. The CDR3 here is CATSRDPGQYNTEAFF. The CDR3 DNA reads as TGTGCCACCAGCAGAGACCCGGGACAGTATAACACTGAAGCTTTCTTT.

This sequence joins TRBV7-9 and TRBJ1-1; D perhaps matches TRBD1 (6 bases). V lost 8 bases, J lost 6 bases, and 7 bases lay in between. The CDR3 has 10 amino acids. CDR1 is SEHNR, CDR2 FQNEAQ, per germline (reference sequence). The CDR3: CASGGPEAFF. CDR3 in DNA: TGTGCCAGCGGGGGCCCTGAAGCTTTCTTT.

As regards this clone: In the same sample, other DNA sequences code for this CDR3. This chain links TRBV5-6 with TRBJ2-1; TRBD2 might be the D (6 bases). The CDR3 contains 13 residues. Deletions cut 3 bases from V and 3 bases from J, with 7 bases between. Germline V gene data show CDR1 as SGHDT and CDR2 as YYEEEE. The chain's CDR3 is CASSSGLYNEQFF. CDR3 DNA: TGTGCCAGCAGCTCGGGACTCTACAATGAGCAGTTCTTC.

The genes are TRBV30 and TRBJ2-5; tentatively, D is TRBD2 (6 bases). CDR1 and CDR2 (germline): GTSNPN, SVGIG (reference sequence). The CDR3 has 13 residues. Trimming took 1 base from V and 11 from J, leaving 17 bases between them. The CDR3 region has the DNA TGTGCCTGGAGTGATGGGGGGACTGGTGAGCAGTACTTC. It codes for CAWSDGGTGEQYF.

The chain is built from TRBV19 and TRBJ1-5; 9 nucleotides agree with TRBD1. Looked up from germline, CDR1 is LNHDA and CDR2 is SQIVND (reference sequence). The CDR3 covers 16 residues. Trimming cost V 3 bases and J 4 bases; bases outside gene matches: 7. CDR3 bases: TGTGCCAGTAGTATGCCGGGACAGGGCTTAAATCAGCCCCAGCATTTT. Residues: CASSMPGQGLNQPQHF. Looking up the rest from reference TRBV19 and TRBJ1-5 gives the full variable domain: DGGITQSPKYLFRKEGQNVTLSCEQNLNHDAMYWYRQDPGQGLRLIYYSQIVNDFQKGDIAEGYSVSREKKESFPLTVTSAQKNPTAFYLCASSMPGQGLNQPQHFGDGTRLSIL.

This chain joins TRBV6-5 and TRBJ1-1; tentatively, D is TRBD1 (6 bases). V lost 2 bases, J lost 1 base, and 8 bases lay in between. Per the germline V gene, CDR1 is MNHEY and CDR2 is SVGAGI. The CDR3 spans 14 residues. Here the CDR3 DNA reads TGTGCCAGCAGTTACAGGGGGTGGAACACTGAAGCTTTCTTT. Its translation is CASSYRGWNTEAFF.

The chain uses TRBV19 and TRBJ2-7, with a tentative D call TRBD2 (6 bases). Per germline, CDR1 LNHDA and CDR2 SQIVND (reference sequence). The V and J ends lost 7 bases and 6 bases respectively, with 10 bases between them. This CDR3 is built from 11 residues. CDR3 coding DNA: TGTGCCAGTAAGGGACTCTCCGAGCAGTACTTC. Translation gives CASKGLSEQYF.

V is TRBV29-1 and J is TRBJ1-1; no firm D call. CDR1 and CDR2 from the germline V gene are SQVTM and ANQGSEA. V lost 2 bases, J lost 10 bases, and 8 bases lay in between. The CDR3 sequence is 10 residues long. In nucleotides, the CDR3 is TGCAGCGTTGAATGGCGGGGAGCTTTCTTT. Amino acids: CSVEWRGAFF. The full variable domain, rest sourced from reference TRBV29-1 and TRBJ1-1, is SAVISQKPSRDICQRGTSLTIQCQVDSQVTMMFWYRQQPGQSLTLIATANQGSEATYESGFVIDKFPISRPNLTFSTLTVSNMSPEDSSIYLCSVEWRGAFFGQGTRLTVV.

This chain joins TRBV30 and TRBJ1-5; D is uncertain. Germline CDR1 is GTSNPN and CDR2 is SVGIG (reference sequence). V dropped 3 bases and J dropped 6 bases, with 18 bases sitting between them. CDR3 length equals 15 residues. CDR3 residues: CAWSRAGRAPQPQHF. DNA for the CDR3: TGTGCCTGGAGCCGAGCTGGGAGGGCCCCTCAGCCCCAGCATTTT.

The chain uses TRBV4-3 and TRBJ2-1; weak D call: TRBD1 (6 bases). The CDR3 is 18 residues long. V lost 0 bases and J lost 7, with 22 bases in between. In germline, CDR1 is LGHNA, CDR2 YSLEER. For the CDR3, the DNA is TGCGCCAGCAGCCAAGATCATGGGGGCGTTTACCCATGGAATGAGCAGTTCTTC. As protein: CASSQDHGGVYPWNEQFF.

The chain has TRBV10-2 and TRBJ2-7; D possibly corresponds to TRBD2 (6 bases). The CDR3 loop spans 12 amino acids. The germline V and J ends were trimmed by 6 bases and 6 bases, with 12 bases remaining between them. The V gene's germline CDR1 is WSHSY and CDR2 SAAADI. The CDR3 loop reads CASSPQRAEQYF. The CDR3 DNA is TGCGCCAGCAGCCCCCAGCGGGCCGAGCAGTACTTC.

This chain uses TRBV7-3 with TRBJ2-5; 8 bases are a match to TRBD2. After removal of 2 bases from V and 3 bases from J, the junction contained 5 bases not matched to a gene. Per the germline V gene, CDR1 is SGHTA and CDR2 is FQGTGA. The CDR3 extends over 15 amino acids. This chain's CDR3 is CASSLGAGVKETQYF. CDR3 nucleotide sequence: TGTGCCAGCAGCTTAGGAGCGGGGGTTAAAGAGACCCAGTACTTC.

The rearrangement uses TRBV2 and TRBJ2-5; 7 nucleotides match TRBD2. The V and J ends lost 4 bases and 5 bases, in that order; junction bases with no gene match: 10. This CDR3 is 15 amino acids long. CDR1 and CDR2 (germline): SNHLY, FYNNEI. The CDR3 reads CASSGSGLGGETQYF. CDR3 sequence (DNA): TGTGCCAGCAGTGGATCGGGACTCGGGGGGGAGACCCAGTACTTC.

The chain is built from TRBV5-1 and TRBJ2-1, with D perhaps TRBD2 (6 bases). The germline CDR1 and CDR2 sequences are SGHRS and YFSETQ. Trimming stripped 3 bases from V and 8 bases from J, with 9 bases between. The CDR3 has 12 amino acids. As DNA, the CDR3 is TGCGCCAGCAGCTGGGGGGTTCATGAGCAGTTCTTC. It is translated as CASSWGVHEQFF.

The CDR3 nucleotides read TGTGCCAGCAGGGAAGGACAGGGTAATTTTTATGGCTACACCTTC. Translation: CASREGQGNFYGYTF. The gene calls are TRBV7-2 and TRBJ1-2; TRBD1 matches at 8 bases. With V trimmed by 6 bases and J by 5 bases, 11 bases remained unmatched. The length of the CDR3 is 15 residues. Germline assignment: CDR1 SGHTA and CDR2 FQGNSA.

The genes are TRBV6-5 and TRBJ2-7; D may be TRBD1 (5 bases). The CDR3 totals 12 residues. V lost 8 bases to trimming and J lost 4 bases, with 12 bases between them. Germline-derived CDR1 and CDR2 are MNHEY and SVGAGI. The CDR3 DNA reads TGTGCCAGCGGAACAGGACGTTACGAGCAGTACTTC. Amino acid sequence: CASGTGRYEQYF.

The chain links TRBV18 to TRBJ1-2; 7 bases are shared with TRBD1. The CDR3 covers 14 residues. Germline-derived CDR1 and CDR2 are KGHSH and LQKENI. The J segment lost 4 bases and the V segment lost 4 bases, leaving 6 bases of the junction unmatched. The CDR3 region is CASSQLDRIYGYTF. CDR3 DNA: TGTGCCAGCTCACAATTGGACAGGATCTATGGCTACACCTTC.

The chain links TRBV6-6 to TRBJ1-4; D gene unclear. The CDR3 totals 15 residues. V dropped 6 bases and J dropped 6 bases, with 17 bases sitting between them. Germline-derived CDR1 and CDR2 are MNHNY and SVGAGI (reference sequence). The CDR3 loop reads CASSLPLDRDEKLFF. The DNA of the CDR3 is TGTGCCAGCAGCCTCCCCCTCGACCGGGATGAAAAACTGTTTTTT.

The V call is TRBV4-3, the J call TRBJ1-5; 7 bases are shared with TRBD1. Germline V gives CDR1 LGHNA, CDR2 YSLEER. This CDR3 region has 15 residues. The junction had 3 bases not matched to a gene; V was cut back by 1 base and J by 3 bases. The CDR3 sequence is CASSQADRDNQPQHF. CDR3 bases: TGCGCCAGCAGCCAAGCAGACAGGGACAATCAGCCCCAGCATTTT.

The rearrangement links TRBV7-2 to TRBJ2-7; 14 bases match TRBD2. The ends lost 5 bases at V and 8 bases at J; junction bases unmatched: 8. The CDR3 runs 15 residues. Germline V gene lookup returns CDR1 SGHTA and CDR2 FQGNSA. The CDR3 is CASSAGLAGGAKQYF. The CDR3 nucleotides read TGTGCCAGCAGCGCCGGACTAGCGGGAGGAGCGAAGCAGTACTTC.

V and J are TRBV11-3 and TRBJ2-3, with TRBD2 matching 7 bases. V shed 4 bases, J shed 5 bases, and the junction held 9 bases outside the gene matches. Germline V gene lookup returns CDR1 SGHNT and CDR2 YENEEA. The CDR3 has 15 amino acids. DNA for the CDR3: TGTGCCAGCAGCTCTCAGCGGGATCTTCGAGATACGCAGTATTTT. Protein: CASSSQRDLRDTQYF.

CDR3 amino acids: CASSQKQGAYEQYF. Written as DNA, the CDR3 is TGCGCCAGCAGCCAAAAACAGGGGGCCTACGAGCAGTACTTC. The chain uses TRBV4-3 and TRBJ2-7; 8 bases fit TRBD1. V dropped 2 bases and J dropped 2; count of bases not matched to a gene: 2. The germline V gene has CDR1 LGHNA and CDR2 YSLEER. This CDR3 is 14 amino acids long.